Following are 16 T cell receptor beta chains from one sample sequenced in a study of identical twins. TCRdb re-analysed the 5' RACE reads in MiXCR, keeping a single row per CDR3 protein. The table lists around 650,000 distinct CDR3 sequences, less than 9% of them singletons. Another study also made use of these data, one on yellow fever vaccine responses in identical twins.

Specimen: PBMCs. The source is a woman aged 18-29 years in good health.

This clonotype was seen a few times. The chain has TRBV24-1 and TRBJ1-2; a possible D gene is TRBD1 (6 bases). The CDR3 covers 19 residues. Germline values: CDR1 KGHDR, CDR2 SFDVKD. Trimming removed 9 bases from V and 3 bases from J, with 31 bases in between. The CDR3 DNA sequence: TGTGCCACCCAACAAGGGATTCGGGCCCAGGGGCGCCCCGACTATGGCTACACCTTC. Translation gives CATQQGIRAQGRPDYGYTF.

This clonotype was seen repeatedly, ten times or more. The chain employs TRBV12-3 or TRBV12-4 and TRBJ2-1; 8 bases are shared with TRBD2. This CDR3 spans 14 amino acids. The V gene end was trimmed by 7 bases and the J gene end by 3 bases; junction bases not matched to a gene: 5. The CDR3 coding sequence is TGTGCCAGCAAAGGGCTAGCGGGCTACAATGAGCAGTTCTTC. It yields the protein CASKGLAGYNEQFF.

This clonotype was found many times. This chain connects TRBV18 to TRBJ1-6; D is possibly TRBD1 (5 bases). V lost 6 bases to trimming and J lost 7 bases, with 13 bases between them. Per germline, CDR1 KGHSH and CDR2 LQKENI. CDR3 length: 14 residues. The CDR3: CASSSQGGNSPLHF. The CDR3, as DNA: TGTGCCAGCTCCAGCCAGGGTGGAAATTCACCCCTCCACTTT.

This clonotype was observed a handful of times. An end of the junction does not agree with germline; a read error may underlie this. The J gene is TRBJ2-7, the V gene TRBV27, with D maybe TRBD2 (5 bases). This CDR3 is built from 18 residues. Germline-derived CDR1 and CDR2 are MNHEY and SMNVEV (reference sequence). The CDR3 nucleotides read TGTGCCAGCAGTTTATCGCGGGCGGGCGGGCGGCACCCCTACGAGGAGTACTTC. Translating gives CASSLSRAGGRHPYEEYF.

The CDR3 nucleotides read TGTGCCAGCAGAGTAGGGGGGTCTACGCAGTATTTT. Amino acid sequence: CASRVGGSTQYF. The chain links TRBV12-3 or TRBV12-4 to TRBJ2-3; tentatively, D is TRBD1 or TRBD2 (6 bases each). The CDR3 extends over 12 amino acids. V shed 6 bases and J shed 8 bases, with 12 bases lying between them.

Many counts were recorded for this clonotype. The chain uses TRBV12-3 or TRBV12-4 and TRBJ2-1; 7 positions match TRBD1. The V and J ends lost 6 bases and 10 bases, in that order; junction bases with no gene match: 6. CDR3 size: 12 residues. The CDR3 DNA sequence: TGTGCCAGCAGCTCCCCAGGGGGAGAGCAGTTCTTC. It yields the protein CASSSPGGEQFF.

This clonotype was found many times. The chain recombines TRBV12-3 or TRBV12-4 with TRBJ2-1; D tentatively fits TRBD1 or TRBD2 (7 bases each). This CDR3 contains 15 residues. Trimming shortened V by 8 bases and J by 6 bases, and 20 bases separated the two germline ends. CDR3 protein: CASGRQGGRPNEQFF. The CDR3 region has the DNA TGTGCCAGCGGACGTCAGGGGGGGAGGCCCAATGAGCAGTTCTTC.

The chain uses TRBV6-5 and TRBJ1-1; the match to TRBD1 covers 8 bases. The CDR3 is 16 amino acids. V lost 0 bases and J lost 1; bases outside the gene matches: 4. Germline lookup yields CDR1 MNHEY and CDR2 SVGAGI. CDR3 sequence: CASSYSGGQANTEAFF. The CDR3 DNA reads TGTGCCAGCAGTTACTCTGGGGGACAGGCGAACACTGAAGCTTTCTTT.

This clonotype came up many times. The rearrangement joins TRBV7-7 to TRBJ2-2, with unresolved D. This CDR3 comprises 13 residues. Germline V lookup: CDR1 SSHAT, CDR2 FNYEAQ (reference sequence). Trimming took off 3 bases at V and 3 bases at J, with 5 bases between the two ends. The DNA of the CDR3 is TGTGCCAGCAGCTTGGGTTACACCGGGGAGCTGTTTTTT. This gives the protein CASSLGYTGELFF.

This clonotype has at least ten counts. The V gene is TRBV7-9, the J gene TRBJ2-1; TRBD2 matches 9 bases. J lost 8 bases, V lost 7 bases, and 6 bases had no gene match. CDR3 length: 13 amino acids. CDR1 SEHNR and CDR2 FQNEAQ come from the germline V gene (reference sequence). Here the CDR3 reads CASILAGLDEQFF. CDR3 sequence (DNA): TGTGCCAGCATCCTAGCGGGACTCGATGAGCAGTTCTTC.

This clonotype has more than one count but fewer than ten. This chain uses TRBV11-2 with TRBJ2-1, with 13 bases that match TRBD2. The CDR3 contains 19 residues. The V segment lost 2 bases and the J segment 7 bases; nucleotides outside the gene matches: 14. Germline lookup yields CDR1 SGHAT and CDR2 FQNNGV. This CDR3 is CASSLMPLRLAGGYNEQFF. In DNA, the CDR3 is TGTGCCAGCAGCTTAATGCCTCTTCGACTAGCGGGGGGATATAATGAGCAGTTCTTC.

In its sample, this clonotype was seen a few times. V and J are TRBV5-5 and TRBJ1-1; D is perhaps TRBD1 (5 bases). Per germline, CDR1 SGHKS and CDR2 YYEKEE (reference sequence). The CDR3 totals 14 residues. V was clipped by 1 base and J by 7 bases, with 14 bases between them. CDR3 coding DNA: TGTGCCAGCAGCTTGATAGGCAGGGCTAATGAAGCTTTCTTT. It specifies CASSLIGRANEAFF.

CDR3 DNA: TGTGCCAGCACCTTTGGAAGGGGGACTGAAGCTTTCTTT. Residues: CASTFGRGTEAFF. The rearrangement joins TRBV28 to TRBJ1-1; weak D call: TRBD1 (6 bases). Per germline, CDR1 MDHEN and CDR2 SYDVKM. V lost 7 bases to trimming and J lost 5 bases, with 14 bases between them. This CDR3 comprises 13 residues.

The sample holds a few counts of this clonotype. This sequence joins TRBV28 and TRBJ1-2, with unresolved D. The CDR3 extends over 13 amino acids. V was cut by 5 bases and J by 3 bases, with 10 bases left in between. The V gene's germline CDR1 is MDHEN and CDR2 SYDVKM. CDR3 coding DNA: TGTGCCAGCAGTCTCTTACTATACTATGGCTACACCTTC. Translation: CASSLLLYYGYTF.

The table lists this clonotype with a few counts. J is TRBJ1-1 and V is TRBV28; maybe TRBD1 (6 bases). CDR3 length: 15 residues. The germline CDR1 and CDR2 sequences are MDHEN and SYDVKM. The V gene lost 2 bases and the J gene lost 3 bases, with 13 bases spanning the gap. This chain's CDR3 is CASSLVGGLDTEAFF. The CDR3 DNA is TGTGCCAGCAGTTTAGTCGGGGGGCTGGACACTGAAGCTTTCTTT.

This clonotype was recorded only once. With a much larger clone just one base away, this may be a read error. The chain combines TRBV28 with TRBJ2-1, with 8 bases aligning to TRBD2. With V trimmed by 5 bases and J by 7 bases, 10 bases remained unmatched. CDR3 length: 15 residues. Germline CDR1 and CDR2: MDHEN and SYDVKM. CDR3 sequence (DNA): TGTGCCAGCAGTCCAACAGCGGGAGCTTGGAATGAGCAGTTCTTC. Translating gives CASSPTAGAWNEQFF.